This T cell receptor (beta chain) was profiled in a study of cytomegalovirus exposure and HLA in healthy donors (dated by TCRdb to the late 2010s). Regarding the complete study: According to an earlier analysis of 587 of the donors, about 180 million T cells yielded some 110 million unique TCR beta sequences and approximately 280 Gb of sequence data. Approximately 300 gigabases of sequencing data and around 85 million unique TCR sequences made up an early release that covered nearly 650 HLA-typed donors. Of the 350 to 450 genotyped donors, around 81% fell in the genetic ancestry cluster associated with self-reported Caucasian donors. The study was designed to test whether signatures of past pathogen exposure could be identified by cataloging public T cell receptors. The study used immunosequencing to profile the T cell repertoires of several hundred subjects and linked those repertoires to cytomegalovirus serostatus. Along with the approximately 700-subject first cohort, a separate validation cohort of approximately 110 different subjects was used. The study combined high-throughput TCR immunosequencing, statistical association of individual TCRs with disease status, and machine learning to predict cytomegalovirus infection status. In a later analysis, previously published TCR beta repertoires from some 640 donors were re-analyzed and high-resolution HLA genotyping was added so that TCR occurrence patterns could be studied. The later analysis used no new phenotypic data to find candidate immune exposures, relying instead on TCR beta sequences and their occurrence across donors. An earlier analysis of 587 of the donors used high-throughput TCR beta sequencing to judge whether each TCR beta V gene segment behaved as functional or pseudogenic. Donor age, sex, ethnicity and CMV serostatus were collected together with the repertoire data. A later genetic analysis took genome-wide SNP genotypes for about 65% of the roughly 670 donors and used that subset as a discovery cohort. All discovery cohort repertoires had been generated on a single sequencing platform. HLA typing covered class I and class II loci at four-digit resolution. The number of typed donors differed by locus: roughly 629-640 for A, B, C, DRB1 and DQB1; some 540 for DQA1; roughly 600 for DPA1; and around 450 for DPB1. Several DR-DQ haplotypes were treated as single units for association and clustering because of strong linkage in the cohort. Among under 450 genotyped donors of the cohort, an average of about 240,000 unique TCR beta nucleotide sequences were sequenced per donor, roughly 20% of them non-productive. Points the paper makes about the study in general: In a later analysis, about 17,000 TCR beta sequences were associated with specific HLA alleles at a false discovery rate of 0.05. In a later analysis, HLA-associated TCR beta chains were found to be more clonally expanded and to have lower generation probabilities than equally common non-associated chains. Broadly in line with IMGT annotations, most TCR beta V segments showed up in productive rearrangements about 87% or about 30% of the time in an earlier analysis of around 550 of the donors. A later genetic analysis associated a missense DCLRE1C variant with V-gene and J-gene trimming of TCR beta chains, and an independent cohort replicated the association. The classifier was reported to diagnose cytomegalovirus status with high specificity and sensitivity in both the original cohort and the validation cohort. A further reported finding was that TCR beta sequences accurately predicted the HLA-A and HLA-B alleles for most subjects in the first cohort. A later analysis reported that several top co-occurrence clusters appeared linked to parvovirus B19, influenza, CMV and Epstein-Barr virus. A later analysis found that most CMV-associated TCR beta chains appeared HLA-restricted, with HLA associations seemingly driven largely by CMV exposure. Assigning TCR associations to individual alleles was difficult when HLA alleles, especially DR and DQ, strongly co-occurred. In this cohort, only TCR beta chains were sequenced, and detectable features were limited by the absence of alpha or paired-chain data. The authors suggested that the approach could potentially be generalized to other disease states and immunological phenotypes. In a later genetic analysis, fewer N-insertions in productive TCRs were reported among donors in an Asian-associated ancestry cluster than the approximately 710-donor mean. Three of the identified cytomegalovirus-associated TCR beta chains were confirmed in vitro to be specific for cytomegalovirus antigens. In the study, about 150 TCR beta chains were listed as associated with cytomegalovirus. In a later analysis, the rate of TCR association differed among HLA loci, with DRB1 alleles having the most associated TCRs and HLA-C alleles having the fewest. Immune exposure information for the cohort was limited to CMV serostatus. Roughly uniform sequencing depth across donors was assumed in presence/absence analyses, although this assumption may not hold. Most TCR sequences were seen in very few donors, while some public TCRs were found in many individuals. The earlier analysis of some 560 of the donors excluded some 16 rarely observed V segments, including chromosome 9 orphons, because counts were too low. HLA typing was unavailable for some donors at each locus, so association tests used only the typed subset. The 87-base-pair reads could not distinguish some IMGT-functional V segments, including TRBV6-2 and TRBV6-3, so those segments were excluded. Linkage disequilibrium might explain the correlated functional status among segregating V segments, but an unknown experimental factor could not be excluded. A cluster of highly shared sequence variants was judged likely to be a technical artifact of the sequencing pipeline.

The cohort was made up of about 670 healthy bone marrow donors. At the time of sampling, every cohort member was nominally healthy, though immune exposures that went unrecorded were likely present. The donor was CMV seronegative and was included in the group of over 300 seronegative cohort members. A peripheral blood sample was collected from each donor, and TCR beta sequencing was performed on peripheral blood mononuclear cells. The Qiagen DNeasy Blood Extraction Kit was used to extract genomic DNA from the blood cell samples. To prepare the library, the immunoSEQ multiplex PCR assay was applied. The multiplex PCR relied on a mix of 60 forward primers for TCR Vbeta segments and 13 reverse primers for TCR Jbeta segments. The CDR3 region of rearranged TCR beta genes was amplified from genomic DNA by a multiplex PCR assay. Amplified TCR beta libraries were sequenced as 87-base-pair reads on the Illumina HiSeq System. As for the original processing: In a later analysis, roughly 80 million unique TCR beta chains were counted across the 690 or so repertoires, and around 11 million of these chains were shared by at least two donors. Raw reads were error-corrected and collapsed into unique sequences by a nearest-neighbor algorithm in which closely related sequences were merged to remove PCR and sequencing errors. Alignment of CDR3 sequences to IMGT reference sequences was used to assign V, D and J gene segments. Each retained sequence needed at least a six-nucleotide match to both a V gene segment and a J gene segment. A rearrangement was called productive if the CDR3 had no stop codons and remained in frame with V and J, and every other rearrangement was called non-productive. Following IMGT convention, CDR3 was defined as the stretch from the second conserved V-encoded cysteine up to the conserved J-encoded phenylalanine. The earlier analysis of 500 to 650 of the donors excluded any sequence lacking an unambiguous match to a single V gene segment. In an earlier analysis of approximately 550 of the donors, V segments were called functional above 56.7% productive rearrangements and were called segregating when the between-donor standard deviation exceeded 5%. A statistical classification framework was built to diagnose cytomegalovirus status from the catalog of TCR beta chain sequences. V and J gene assignment, in a later analysis, came from comparing TCR nucleotide sequences with IMGT/GENE-DB human TR gene sequences. The TCRdist pipeline was used in a later analysis to assign CDR3 sequences and most-parsimonious VDJ recombination scenarios. In a later analysis, each TCR beta chain was defined by its CDR3 amino acid sequence together with its V-gene family, and reads without a unique V-gene family were excluded. As a way to deal with suspected cross-contamination and a sequencing artifact, a later analysis dropped 640 or so nucleotide sequences that were highly shared and had low generation probability. In a later analysis, a clonal expansion index was calculated for each public chain from normalized within-repertoire ranks of inferred template counts. Generation probabilities in a later analysis came from a VDJ recombination model fitted to out-of-frame rearrangements, and those results were checked against IGoR. Hypergeometric tests were used in a later analysis to score TCR-TCR, TCR-HLA and TCR-CMV co-occurrence, with a repertoire-size bias correction applied to the TCR pairs. False discovery rates were estimated in a later analysis by permuting HLA or CMV assignments 20 times. In a later analysis, co-occurring TCRs were grouped using DBSCAN, and TCRdist sequence similarity was added for clustering within HLA-allele-positive subsets. For co-occurrence clustering, repertoires with fewer than 30,000 or more than 120,000 public chains were excluded, along with 4 to 6 repertoires with anomalous nucleotide sharing. TCRdb holds this immuneACCESS table with in-frame rearrangements only. Some clones are missing; in checked studies, unresolved V genes explain under half, and the rest has no known cause. The DNA gave D and trimming, while V, J and clone size come from that table. The sample has about 150,000 clones on record, 77% of them singletons. The ten biggest clones cover 3% to 5% of the sample.

As for this clone: Its recognized antigen is unknown. It has no much larger one-base neighbor in the sample; base qualities were not kept.

The germline V gene supplies CDR1 SGHTA and CDR2 FQGNSA. Inclusive of the bounding cysteine and phenylalanine, the CDR3 is 15 residues long. The CDR3 DNA has 45 bases and is translated from base 1. V lost 1 base and J lost 8 bases; the stretch between them is 15 bases long. The chain links TRBV7-2 with TRBJ2-1; TRBD1 is a possible D gene, resting on 6 matching bases. Sequencing used PBMCs. This TCR was sampled from a male donor in good health and CMV-seronegative. The bases read TGTGCCAGCAGCTTAGTAGCACAGGGTTTTCATGAGCAGTTCTTC. Protein translation: CASSLVAQGFHEQFF.